These T cell receptor beta chains were read from a single sample in a study of blood T cell repertoires in COVID-19. Profiled with immunoSEQ multiplex PCR; TCRdb holds only in-frame clones, not every one. The table includes 300,000 to 350,000 clones, over 85% detected once. The sequenced material came from peripheral blood. Receptors were obtained from a woman between 55 and 75 years old with COVID-19, enrolled during active disease. Both conserved end residues are part of each CDR3. The order of the fields is clone size, J gene, V gene, D gene, CDR3 length, CDR3 protein, CDR3 DNA. A D gene is named only where the DNA matches it firmly. A row's size may be missing; if present it is once, few, many or a size class.

NA | TRBJ1-1 | TRBV6-2/TRBV6-3 | NA | 12 | CASSPMSTEAFF | TGTGCCAGCAGTCCAATGAGCACTGAAGCTTTCTTT
NA | TRBJ2-7 | TRBV6-5 | TRBD1 | 15 | CASSLLGQASNEQYF | TGTGCCAGCAGCCTACTGGGACAGGCGAGCAACGAGCAGTACTTC
NA | TRBJ2-2 | TRBV28 | TRBD1 | 15 | CASSLRDRDAGELFF | TGTGCCAGCAGTTTACGTGACAGGGACGCCGGGGAGCTGTTTTTT
NA | TRBJ1-2 | TRBV19 | NA | 12 | CASSSGVVGYTF | TGTGCCAGTAGTAGCGGAGTTGTTGGCTACACCTTC
NA | TRBJ2-7 | TRBV13 | TRBD2 | 14 | CASSLLASGGGQYF | TGTGCCAGCAGCTTATTGGCTAGCGGGGGAGGGCAGTACTTC
NA | TRBJ2-7 | TRBV6-5 | NA | 16 | CASSYSIVPPSYEQYF | TGTGCCAGCAGTTACTCTATAGTACCCCCTTCGTACGAGCAGTACTTC
NA | TRBJ2-1 | TRBV7-3 | NA | 15 | CASSSESATYNEQFF | TGTGCCAGCAGCTCGGAGTCGGCGACCTACAATGAGCAGTTCTTC
NA | TRBJ1-1 | TRBV7-2 | NA | 12 | CASTFGDTEAFF | TGTGCCAGCACCTTCGGGGACACTGAAGCTTTCTTT
few | TRBJ2-5 | TRBV7-7 | TRBD1 | 14 | CASSLAGTAQTQYF | TGTGCTAGCAGCTTAGCCGGGACAGCTCAGACCCAGTACTTC
NA | TRBJ1-2 | TRBV3-1/TRBV3-2 | NA | 11 | CASSQKQSQTF | TGTGCCAGCAGCCAAAAACAGTCGCAAACCTTC
few | TRBJ1-3 | TRBV7-3 | TRBD1 | 16 | CASSFYPQGAGNTIYF | TGTGCCAGCAGCTTCTACCCACAGGGGGCAGGAAACACCATATATTTT
once | TRBJ1-5 | TRBV5-6 | NA | 14 | CASSTGQTNQPQHF | TGTGCCAGCAGTACTGGACAGACTAATCAGCCCCAGCATTTT
NA | TRBJ1-4 | TRBV3-1/TRBV3-2 | NA | 16 | CASSRRAGATNEKLFF | TGTGCCAGCAGCCGGAGGGCAGGCGCAACTAATGAAAAACTGTTTTTT
NA | TRBJ1-1 | TRBV28 | TRBD1 | 15 | CASSPSGQGETEAFF | TGTGCCAGCAGCCCCTCGGGACAGGGAGAAACTGAAGCTTTCTTT